The 25 T cell receptor beta chains listed next were all sequenced from one sample in a study of blood T cell repertoires in COVID-19. The data were produced by immunoSEQ multiplex PCR, yet TCRdb's version contains in-frame clones alone and is incomplete. The sample yields roughly 150,000 clones, roughly 85% seen once. Sequencing used PBMCs or T cells enriched from blood (not recorded which). The receptors derive from a man aged 50-60 years who had recovered from COVID-19.

A single count supports this clone. This chain joins TRBV29-1 and TRBJ1-2; D may be TRBD1 (6 bases). The CDR3 runs 11 residues. The germline gives CDR1 SQVTM, CDR2 ANQGSEA. Trimming removed 7 bases at V and 4 bases at J, with 10 bases between. Written as DNA, the CDR3 is TGCAGCGCCGGACAGTTCTATGGCTACACCTTC. This gives the protein CSAGQFYGYTF.

This chain joins TRBV5-4 and TRBJ2-1; D ambiguous. The germline V gene has CDR1 SGHNT and CDR2 YYREEE (reference sequence). The CDR3 consists of 14 residues. V lost 2 bases to trimming and J lost 0 bases, with 6 bases between them. The CDR3 sequence is CASSFAASYNEQFF. The DNA of the CDR3 is TGTGCCAGCAGCTTTGCGGCCTCCTACAATGAGCAGTTCTTC.

This rearrangement joins TRBV5-1 to TRBJ1-1, with D possibly being TRBD1 (6 bases). Germline-derived CDR1 and CDR2 are SGHRS and YFSETQ. Trimming left V 0 bases short and J 4 bases short, with 10 bases between. The CDR3 runs to 14 residues. The DNA of the CDR3 is TGCGCCAGCAGCTTGGCCAGGGGCCCCACTGAAGCTTTCTTT. This codes for CASSLARGPTEAFF.

This rearrangement joins TRBV4-3 to TRBJ1-3; D is ambiguous. With 1 base removed from V and 0 bases from J, the gap between germline ends came to 10 bases. CDR1 and CDR2 from the germline V gene are LGHNA and YSLEER. This CDR3 is built from 16 residues. Written as DNA, the CDR3 is TGCGCCAGCAGCCAAGTCTTTGGGAGCTCTGGAAACACCATATATTTT. This codes for CASSQVFGSSGNTIYF.

The V call is TRBV7-2, the J call TRBJ1-5; the D is unclear. V lost 5 bases and J lost 0, with 14 bases in between. Germline CDR1 reads SGHTA; CDR2 reads FQGNSA. CDR3 size: 16 residues. CDR3 amino acids: CASSAGPLFSNQPQHF. CDR3 coding DNA: TGTGCCAGCAGCGCGGGCCCTCTCTTTAGCAATCAGCCCCAGCATTTT.

The rearrangement uses TRBV5-4 and TRBJ1-2; D perhaps matches TRBD1 (6 bases). The CDR3 loop spans 14 amino acids. From germline, CDR1 is SGHNT and CDR2 YYREEE (reference sequence). Trimming shortened V by 0 bases and J by 2 bases, and 8 bases separated the two germline ends. The CDR3 here is CASSLGQENYGYTF. The CDR3 nucleotides read TGTGCCAGCAGCTTGGGACAGGAGAACTATGGCTACACCTTC.

The chain couples TRBV5-4 to TRBJ1-1, with 9 bases fitting TRBD1. CDR1 and CDR2 from the germline V gene are SGHNT and YYREEE (reference sequence). CDR3 length: 15 residues. V shed 4 bases, J shed 0 bases, and the junction held 4 bases outside the gene matches. The CDR3 sequence is CASSEGQGMNTEAFF. For the CDR3, the DNA is TGTGCCAGCAGCGAAGGACAGGGGATGAACACTGAAGCTTTCTTT.

J is TRBJ1-4 and V is TRBV7-8; 7 bases fit TRBD1. CDR1 and CDR2 from the germline V gene are SGHVS and FQNEAQ. The V segment lost 5 bases and the J segment 0 bases; nucleotides outside the gene matches: 9. The CDR3 runs to 17 residues. The CDR3 nucleotides are TGTGCCAGCAGCCCACACAGGGGAGGCTCAACTAATGAAAAACTGTTTTTT. As protein: CASSPHRGGSTNEKLFF. Together with reference TRBV7-8 and TRBJ1-4, the CDR3 gives the full variable domain: GAGVSQSPRYKVAKRGQDVALRCDPISGHVSLFWYQQALGQGPEFLTYFQNEAQLDKSGLPSDRFFAERPEGSVSTLKIQRTQQEDSAVYLCASSPHRGGSTNEKLFFGSGTQLSVL.

The chain combines TRBV2 with TRBJ2-7, with 7 bases lining up with TRBD1. Germline loops: CDR1 SNHLY, CDR2 FYNNEI. The CDR3 extends over 14 amino acids. The trim removed 4 bases at V and 6 bases at J, leaving 9 bases unmatched. CDR3 protein: CASSGAIGGTEQYF. For the CDR3, the DNA is TGTGCCAGCAGTGGGGCCATAGGGGGCACCGAGCAGTACTTC. Supplemented by reference TRBV2 and TRBJ2-7, the full variable domain reads EPEVTQTPSHQVTQMGQEVILRCVPISNHLYFYWYRQILGQKVEFLVSFYNNEISEKSEIFDDQFSVERPDGSNFTLKIRSTKLEDSAMYFCASSGAIGGTEQYFGPGTRLTVT.

The chain uses TRBV13 and TRBJ2-3, with 9 positions matching TRBD2. This CDR3 is 16 amino acids long. With 5 bases clipped from V and 6 bases from J, the junction kept 12 bases outside the gene matches. Germline-derived CDR1 and CDR2 are PRHDT and FYEKMQ (reference sequence). The CDR3 loop reads CASSPRLLAGKDTQYF. The CDR3, as DNA: TGTGCCAGCAGCCCAAGACTGCTAGCGGGGAAGGATACGCAGTATTTT. The full variable domain, completed using reference TRBV13 and TRBJ2-3, is AAGVIQSPRHLIKEKRETATLKCYPIPRHDTVYWYQQGPGQDPQFLISFYEKMQSDKGSIPDRFSAQQFSDYHSELNMSSLELGDSALYFCASSPRLLAGKDTQYFGPGTRLTVL.

The chain has TRBV5-1 and TRBJ2-3; TRBD2 agrees at 8 bases. The V and J ends lost 5 bases and 4 bases, in that order; junction bases with no gene match: 6. This CDR3 is built from 14 residues. Germline CDR1 is SGHRS and CDR2 is YFSETQ. DNA for the CDR3: TGCGCCAGCAGTACCTTAGCGGGATCAGATACGCAGTATTTT. Protein: CASSTLAGSDTQYF.

This chain joins TRBV9 and TRBJ2-1; D not certain. The germline CDR1 and CDR2 sequences are SGDLS and YYNGEE. The CDR3 is made up of 13 amino acids. The V and J ends lost 2 bases and 9 bases respectively, with 12 bases between them. The CDR3 region is CASSVRLSSEQFF. CDR3 nucleotide sequence: TGTGCCAGCAGCGTGAGGTTAAGTAGTGAGCAGTTCTTC.

The genes are TRBV3-1 (or the pseudogene TRBV3-2) and TRBJ1-4; 9 positions match TRBD1. Germline trimming cut 5 bases from V and 0 bases from J; bases unmatched to any gene: 7. There are 17 residues in the CDR3. From germline, CDR1 is LGHDT and CDR2 YNNKEL (reference sequence). CDR3 residues: CASSVGQGPTTNEKLFF. The CDR3 DNA is TGTGCCAGCAGCGTCGGACAGGGGCCAACAACTAATGAAAAACTGTTTTTT.

The chain uses TRBV6-6 and TRBJ2-1, with TRBD2 matching over 9 bases. The V gene's germline CDR1 is MNHNY and CDR2 SVGAGI (reference sequence). J gave up 8 bases and V 10 bases, and 9 bases lay outside the gene matches. The CDR3 loop spans 13 amino acids. CDR3 in DNA: TGTGCCACCCAGCGGGAGGCCTTTTATGAGCAGTTCTTC. Residues: CATQREAFYEQFF.

V and J are TRBV18 and TRBJ2-2; 8 positions agree with TRBD2. J gave up 4 bases and V 3 bases, and 7 bases lay outside the gene matches. The CDR3 contains 16 residues. Germline CDR1 and CDR2: KGHSH and LQKENI. The chain's CDR3 is CASSPSRGGITGELFF. CDR3 sequence (DNA): TGTGCCAGCTCACCGTCCCGGGGGGGCATCACCGGGGAGCTGTTTTTT.

A single count supports this clone. The chain employs TRBV28 and TRBJ1-5; 7 nucleotides match TRBD1. This CDR3 contains 16 residues. CDR1 MDHEN and CDR2 SYDVKM come from the germline V gene. The ends lost 7 bases at V and 1 base at J; junction bases unmatched: 10. This CDR3 is CASTPRGPLSNQPQHF. The CDR3 region has the DNA TGTGCCAGCACCCCGAGGGGGCCGCTCAGCAATCAGCCCCAGCATTTT.

The genes are TRBV7-2 and TRBJ2-3; TRBD2 matches 7 bases. The germline CDR1 and CDR2 sequences are SGHTA and FQGNSA. The junction had 10 bases not matched to a gene; V was cut back by 4 bases and J by 3 bases. The CDR3 runs 16 residues. The CDR3 protein is CASSSRPGTMTDTQYF. In DNA, the CDR3 is TGTGCCAGCAGCTCCCGCCCCGGGACTATGACAGATACGCAGTATTTT.

The rearrangement uses TRBV18 and TRBJ2-1, with 10 bases identical to TRBD1. With V trimmed by 3 bases and J by 6 bases, 8 bases remained unmatched. The germline V gene encodes CDR1 KGHSH and CDR2 LQKENI. The CDR3 sequence is 16 residues long. CDR3 nucleotide sequence: TGTGCCAGCTCACCCCTCGGAGGGACAGGGGCCAATGAGCAGTTCTTC. Protein sequence: CASSPLGGTGANEQFF. The full variable domain, its missing parts supplied by reference TRBV18 and TRBJ2-1, is NAGVMQNPRHLVRRRGQEARLRCSPMKGHSHVYWYRQLPEEGLKFMVYLQKENIIDESGMPKERFSAEFPKEGPSILRIQQVVRGDSAAYFCASSPLGGTGANEQFFGPGTRLTVL.

The chain couples TRBV7-9 to TRBJ1-2, with D perhaps matching TRBD1 (5 bases). V was shortened by 0 bases and J by 4 bases, with 9 bases between the two germline ends. The CDR3 length is 14 residues. Germline V gene data show CDR1 as SEHNR and CDR2 as FQNEAQ (reference sequence). The CDR3 sequence is CASSLAQGLYGYTF. The CDR3 coding sequence is TGTGCCAGCAGCTTAGCGCAGGGTCTCTATGGCTACACCTTC.

V gene TRBV13 combines with J gene TRBJ2-5; 7 bases are shared with TRBD2. V lost 5 bases and J lost 0; bases outside the gene matches: 6. This CDR3 is built from 15 residues. Germline CDR1 reads PRHDT; CDR2 reads FYEKMQ (reference sequence). CDR3 in DNA: TGTGCCAGCAGCGTTACCCTAGCGGACCAAGAGACCCAGTACTTC. Its translation is CASSVTLADQETQYF.

A word on this clone: A much larger clone sits a single nucleotide away, making a read error possible. CDR3 DNA sequence: TGCGCCAGCAGCTATAGCGGGGGATACAATGAGCAGTTCTTC. Protein: CASSYSGGYNEQFF. The chain couples TRBV5-1 to TRBJ2-1, with 9 bases matching TRBD2. CDR3 length equals 14 residues. Trimming removed 3 bases from V and 4 bases from J; junction bases left unmatched: 2. The germline gives CDR1 SGHRS, CDR2 YFSETQ.

The chain carries TRBV10-1 and TRBJ1-1; D might be TRBD1 (5 bases). Germline CDR1 reads WNHNN; CDR2 reads SYGVQD (reference sequence). The ends were cut back, 5 bases at V and 0 bases at J, with 10 bases in the middle. The CDR3 spans 14 residues. In DNA, the CDR3 is TGCGCCAGCAGTCGACAGATAATGAACACTGAAGCTTTCTTT. Translated, it gives CASSRQIMNTEAFF.

The chain joins TRBV19 to TRBJ1-4; 10 bases line up with TRBD1. From germline, CDR1 is LNHDA and CDR2 SQIVND (reference sequence). With V trimmed by 5 bases and J by 8 bases, 11 bases remained unmatched. The CDR3 covers 16 residues. The CDR3 region has the DNA TGTGCCAGTAGTGGACAGGGGGGAAGCCGTGGAGAAAAACTGTTTTTT. Its protein is CASSGQGGSRGEKLFF.

This clone was recorded only once. The chain is built from TRBV9 and TRBJ2-3; TRBD2 matches 7 bases. With V trimmed by 0 bases and J by 0 bases, 1 base remained unmatched. Germline V CDR1 and CDR2: SGDLS, YYNGEE. The CDR3 runs to 15 residues. The CDR3 protein is CASSVASGSTDTQYF. The CDR3 DNA follows: TGTGCCAGCAGCGTAGCTAGCGGAAGCACAGATACGCAGTATTTT. Supplemented by reference TRBV9 and TRBJ2-3, the full variable domain reads DSGVTQTPKHLITATGQRVTLRCSPRSGDLSVYWYQQSLDQGLQFLIQYYNGEERAKGNILERFSAQQFPDLHSELNLSSLELGDSALYFCASSVASGSTDTQYFGPGTRLTVL.

The chain joins TRBV7-8 to TRBJ1-5, with 7 positions matching TRBD1. The CDR3 has 16 residues. Germline values: CDR1 SGHVS, CDR2 FQNEAQ. V shed 5 bases, J shed 0 bases, and the junction held 7 bases outside the gene matches. Here the CDR3 DNA reads TGTGCCAGCAGCGGACAAACAGGGGTTAGCAATCAGCCCCAGCATTTT. It is translated as CASSGQTGVSNQPQHF.